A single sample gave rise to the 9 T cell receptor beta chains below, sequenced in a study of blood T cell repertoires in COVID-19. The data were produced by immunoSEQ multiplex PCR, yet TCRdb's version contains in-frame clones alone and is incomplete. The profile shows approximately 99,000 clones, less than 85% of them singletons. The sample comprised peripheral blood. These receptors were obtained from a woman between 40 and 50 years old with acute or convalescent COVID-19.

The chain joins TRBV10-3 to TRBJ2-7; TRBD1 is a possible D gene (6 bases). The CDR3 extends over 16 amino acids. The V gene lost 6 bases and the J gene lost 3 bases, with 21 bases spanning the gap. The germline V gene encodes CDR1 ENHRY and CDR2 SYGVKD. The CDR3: CAISTFSDRSRYEQYF. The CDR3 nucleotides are TGTGCCATCAGCACTTTCTCTGACAGGAGCCGCTACGAGCAGTACTTC.

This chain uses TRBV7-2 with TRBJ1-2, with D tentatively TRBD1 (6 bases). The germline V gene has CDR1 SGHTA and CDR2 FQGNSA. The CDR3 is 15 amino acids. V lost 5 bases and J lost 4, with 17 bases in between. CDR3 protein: CASSLGQSSFYGYTF. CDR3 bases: TGTGCCAGCAGCCTCGGACAGAGCTCCTTCTATGGCTACACCTTC.

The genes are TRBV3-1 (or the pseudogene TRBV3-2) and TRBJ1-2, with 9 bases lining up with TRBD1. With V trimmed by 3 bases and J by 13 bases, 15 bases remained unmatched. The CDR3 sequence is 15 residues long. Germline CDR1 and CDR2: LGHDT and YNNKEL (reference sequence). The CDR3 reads CASSQGTGRTLVGTF. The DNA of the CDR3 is TGTGCCAGCAGCCAGGGGACAGGGCGGACCCTGGTGGGCACCTTC.

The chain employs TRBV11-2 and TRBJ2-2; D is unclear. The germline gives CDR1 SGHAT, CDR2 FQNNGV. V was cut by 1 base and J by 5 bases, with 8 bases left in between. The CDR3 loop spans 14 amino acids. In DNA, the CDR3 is TGTGCCAGCAGCTTAGGCCCGACAACCGGGGAGCTGTTTTTT. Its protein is CASSLGPTTGELFF. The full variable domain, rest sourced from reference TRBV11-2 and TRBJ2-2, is EAGVAQSPRYKIIEKRQSVAFWCNPISGHATLYWYQQILGQGPKLLIQFQNNGVVDDSQLPKDRFSAERLKGVDSTLKIQPAKLEDSAVYLCASSLGPTTGELFFGEGSRLTVL.

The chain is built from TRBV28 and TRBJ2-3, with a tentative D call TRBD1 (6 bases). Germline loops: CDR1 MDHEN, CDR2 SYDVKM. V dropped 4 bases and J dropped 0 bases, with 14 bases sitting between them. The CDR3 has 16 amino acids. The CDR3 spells CASSSPRTVSTDTQYF. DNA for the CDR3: TGTGCCAGCAGTTCACCTAGGACAGTTAGCACAGATACGCAGTATTTT.

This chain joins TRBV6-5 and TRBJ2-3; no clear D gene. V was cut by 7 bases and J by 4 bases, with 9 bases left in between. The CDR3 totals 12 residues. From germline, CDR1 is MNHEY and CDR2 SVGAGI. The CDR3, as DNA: TGTGCCAGCACCAAATGGCCAGATACGCAGTATTTT. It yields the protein CASTKWPDTQYF.

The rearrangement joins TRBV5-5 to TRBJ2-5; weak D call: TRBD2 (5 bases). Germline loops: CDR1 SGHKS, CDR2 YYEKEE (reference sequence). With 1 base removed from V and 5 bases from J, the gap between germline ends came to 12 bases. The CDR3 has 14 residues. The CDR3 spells CASSLIGGGETQYF. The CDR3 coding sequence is TGTGCCAGCAGCTTGATAGGTGGCGGGGAGACCCAGTACTTC.

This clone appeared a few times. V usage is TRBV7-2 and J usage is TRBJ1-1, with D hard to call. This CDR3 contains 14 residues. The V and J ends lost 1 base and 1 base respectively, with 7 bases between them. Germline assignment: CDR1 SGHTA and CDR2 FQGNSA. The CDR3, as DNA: TGTGCCAGCAGCTTAGATGTGGCGAACACTGAAGCTTTCTTT. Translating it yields CASSLDVANTEAFF.

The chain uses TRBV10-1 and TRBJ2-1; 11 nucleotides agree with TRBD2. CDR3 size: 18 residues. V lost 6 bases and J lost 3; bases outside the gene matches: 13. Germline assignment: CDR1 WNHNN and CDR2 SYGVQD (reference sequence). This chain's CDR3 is CASRDPGLAVLGYNEQFF. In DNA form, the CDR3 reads TGCGCCAGCAGGGACCCGGGACTAGCGGTTTTAGGCTACAATGAGCAGTTCTTC.